This entry describes one TCR beta chain. This sample is drawn from a study of blood T cell repertoires in COVID-19. Study as a whole: The United States, Italy and Spain were the sources of the acute and convalescent COVID-19 samples. The cDNA or gDNA used as material had been derived from T cells, B-cell-depleted T cells, or PBMCs.

Trimming cost V 3 bases and J 1 base; bases outside gene matches: 1. CDR1 and CDR2 (germline): ENHRY, SYGVKD. This CDR3 has 15 residues. Repertoires were generated with immunoSEQ multiplex PCR, while TCRdb's copy carries only in-frame clones and drops some. The data show under 550,000 clones, 80% to 90% seen once. Enrolled during active infection, Seattle patients were then followed longitudinally. The sequence was obtained from a man between 18 and 29 years old with COVID-19, enrolled during active disease. Sample: peripheral blood. The chain has TRBV10-3 and TRBJ2-5; 11 nucleotides agree with TRBD2. DNA for the CDR3: TGTGCCATCAGTGATAGCGGGGGGGCCCAAGAGACCCAGTACTTC. This codes for CAISDSGGAQETQYF.